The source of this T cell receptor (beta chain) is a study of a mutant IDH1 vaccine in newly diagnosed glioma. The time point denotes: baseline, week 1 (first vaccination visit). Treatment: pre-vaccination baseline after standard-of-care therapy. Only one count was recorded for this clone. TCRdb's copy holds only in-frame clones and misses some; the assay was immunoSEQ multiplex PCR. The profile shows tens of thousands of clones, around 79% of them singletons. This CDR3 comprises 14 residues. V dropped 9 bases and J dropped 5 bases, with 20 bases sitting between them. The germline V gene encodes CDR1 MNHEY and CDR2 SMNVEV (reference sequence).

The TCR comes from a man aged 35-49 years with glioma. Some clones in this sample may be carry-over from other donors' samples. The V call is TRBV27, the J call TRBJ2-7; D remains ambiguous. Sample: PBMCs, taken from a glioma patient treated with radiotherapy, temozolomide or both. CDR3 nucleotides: TGTGCCAGTTGGTTGCTTACCGCTGCCAACGAGCAGTACTTC. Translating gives CASWLLTAANEQYF.